The next 26 T cell receptor beta chains were all read from a single sample in a study of T-cell memory formation after mild COVID-19. TCRdb passed the 5' RACE reads through MiXCR, listing each CDR3 protein once. The table has about 190,000 distinct CDR3 sequences, 18% seen once. Sequenced: PBMCs or a T cell subset sorted from them (not recorded which). The receptors shown here come from an adult woman who had mild COVID-19 (a few samples of this study predate the infection). Cell type and time point are not known.

At least ten counts were recorded for this clonotype. The J gene is TRBJ2-7, the V gene TRBV7-9, with unresolved D. CDR1 is SEHNR, CDR2 FQNEAQ, per germline (reference sequence). There are 12 residues in the CDR3. V gave up 1 base and J gave up 7 bases, with 8 bases separating them. The CDR3 sequence is CASSLGWQEQYF. The CDR3 DNA is TGTGCCAGCAGCTTAGGGTGGCAGGAGCAGTACTTC.

V usage is TRBV5-1 and J usage is TRBJ2-3; D unclear. Trimming pared 0 bases from V and 6 bases from J, leaving 11 bases between. Germline values: CDR1 SGHRS, CDR2 YFSETQ. This CDR3 spans 14 amino acids. The CDR3 loop reads CASSLAMNGDTQYF. The CDR3 DNA is TGCGCCAGCAGCTTGGCCATGAACGGCGATACGCAGTATTTT.

This clonotype has a count of ten or more. V and J are TRBV29-1 and TRBJ2-3; the D is unclear. Germline assignment: CDR1 SQVTM and CDR2 ANQGSEA. CDR3 length equals 12 residues. V was shortened by 0 bases and J by 6 bases, with 7 bases between the two germline ends. The CDR3 sequence: CSVEDGSDTQYF. DNA for the CDR3: TGCAGCGTTGAAGATGGCAGCGATACGCAGTATTTT.

This clonotype was seen a few times. This chain joins TRBV7-3 and TRBJ2-3; 8 nucleotides agree with TRBD2. Germline V gene data show CDR1 as SGHTA and CDR2 as FQGTGA. With 11 bases clipped from V and 3 bases from J, the junction kept 10 bases outside the gene matches. The CDR3 has 14 residues. Here the CDR3 DNA reads TGTGCCTCAGCCCGGGAGGGGGGGACAGATACGCAGTATTTT. Encoded protein: CASAREGGTDTQYF.

This clonotype appeared a few times. This sequence joins TRBV7-3 and TRBJ1-1, with D possibly TRBD1 on 5 matching bases. Trimming removed 3 bases at V and 1 base at J, with 12 bases between. Germline V CDR1 and CDR2: SGHTA, FQGTGA. The CDR3 is made up of 15 amino acids. This CDR3 is CASSLSGTANTEAFF. CDR3 sequence (DNA): TGTGCCAGCAGCTTGTCCGGGACGGCGAACACTGAAGCTTTCTTT. Together with reference TRBV7-3 and TRBJ1-1, the CDR3 gives the full variable domain: GAGVSQTPSNKVTEKGKYVELRCDPISGHTALYWYRQSLGQGPEFLIYFQGTGAADDSGLPNDRFFAVRPEGSVSTLKIQRTERGDSAVYLCASSLSGTANTEAFFGQGTRLTVV.

The table lists this clonotype with a few counts. The chain joins TRBV2 to TRBJ2-3; TRBD1 agrees at 12 bases. Germline CDR1 reads SNHLY; CDR2 reads FYNNEI. The CDR3 runs to 17 residues. V shed 6 bases and J 4 bases; nucleotides not matched to a gene: 11. The CDR3 loop reads CASRDFRDRGQADTQYF. The CDR3 region has the DNA TGTGCCAGCAGGGATTTCCGGGACAGGGGGCAAGCAGATACGCAGTATTTT.

This clonotype occurred a few times. The chain couples TRBV12-3 or TRBV12-4 to TRBJ2-7; 7 bases agree with TRBD2. V lost 8 bases, J lost 3 bases, and 10 bases stayed unmatched. This CDR3 region has 14 residues. The DNA of the CDR3 is TGTGCCAGCTCCAGCGGGACGCACTACTACGAGCAGTACTTC. Translating gives CASSSGTHYYEQYF.

This clonotype was detected only a few times. The chain employs TRBV6-6 and TRBJ2-2, with a weak D call TRBD2 (5 bases). The CDR3 is 14 residues long. The V gene's germline CDR1 is MNHNY and CDR2 SVGAGI (reference sequence). Trimming pared 8 bases from V and 6 bases from J, leaving 16 bases between. The CDR3 reads CASSQDWVAGELFF. The CDR3 DNA reads as TGTGCCAGCTCCCAGGACTGGGTGGCCGGGGAGCTGTTTTTT.

Ten or more counts support this clonotype. V usage is TRBV29-1 and J usage is TRBJ2-2; possibly TRBD1 for D (6 bases). The CDR3 sequence is 13 residues long. Germline CDR1 and CDR2: SQVTM and ANQGSEA. Trimming took 3 bases from V and 5 from J, leaving 10 bases between them. Written as DNA, the CDR3 is TGCAGCGTTGACAGACAGGAAACCGGGGAGCTGTTTTTT. Its translation is CSVDRQETGELFF.

V and J are TRBV7-9 and TRBJ2-6; unclear D gene. Between the trimmed V and J ends, which lost 6 bases and 0 bases, there was a span of 6 bases. Looked up from germline, CDR1 is SEHNR and CDR2 is FQNEAQ (reference sequence). The CDR3 consists of 14 residues. CDR3 loop: CASRAVSGANVLTF. DNA of the CDR3: TGTGCCAGCAGAGCCGTCTCTGGGGCCAACGTCCTGACTTTC.

In this sample, this clonotype turned up a few times. The CDR3 DNA reads TGTGCCAGCAGCCGGGACAGATATCAGCCCCAGCATTTT. It translates to CASSRDRYQPQHF. The J gene is TRBJ1-5, the V gene TRBV7-2, with 7 nucleotides matching TRBD1. Germline CDR1 and CDR2: SGHTA and FQGNSA. This CDR3 spans 13 amino acids. J was trimmed by 5 bases and V by 5 bases; bases with no gene match: 3.

The V call is TRBV29-1, the J call TRBJ2-5; D tentatively fits TRBD1 or TRBD2 (6 bases each). CDR3 length: 13 residues. Germline V gene lookup returns CDR1 SQVTM and CDR2 ANQGSEA. V dropped 7 bases and J dropped 4 bases, with 16 bases sitting between them. The CDR3 bases are TGCAGCGCTGCGTTCAGGGGAGGAGAGACCCAGTACTTC. Translated, it gives CSAAFRGGETQYF.

This clonotype appeared a few times. The chain is built from TRBV9 and TRBJ2-5, with TRBD2 matching over 11 bases. The CDR3 runs to 15 residues. Germline trimming cut 4 bases from V and 2 bases from J; bases unmatched to any gene: 4. Germline V CDR1 and CDR2: SGDLS, YYNGEE. CDR3 in amino acids: CASSKGTSGQETQYF. The CDR3, as DNA: TGTGCCAGCAGCAAAGGGACTAGCGGTCAAGAGACCCAGTACTTC.

This clonotype appeared a few times. The genes are TRBV5-1 and TRBJ1-2, with 7 nucleotides matching TRBD1. J lost 6 bases, V lost 3 bases, and 14 bases had no gene match. The CDR3 extends over 16 amino acids. Germline V lookup: CDR1 SGHRS, CDR2 YFSETQ. The chain's CDR3 is CASSSPPGQGEHGYTF. CDR3 nucleotides: TGCGCCAGCAGCTCCCCTCCGGGCCAGGGGGAGCATGGCTACACCTTC.

The chain uses TRBV24-1 and TRBJ1-1; TRBD1 matches at 8 bases. Trimming at V came to 7 bases and at J to 0 bases, leaving 3 bases not matched to a gene. This CDR3 region has 14 residues. Germline CDR1 and CDR2: KGHDR and SFDVKD. CDR3 DNA: TGTGCCACCAGAGGGACAGGAATGAACACTGAAGCTTTCTTT. This encodes CATRGTGMNTEAFF.

This clonotype was seen more than once but under ten times. The genes are TRBV12-3 or TRBV12-4 and TRBJ1-2; tentative D call: TRBD1 (6 bases). The CDR3 runs to 14 residues. V dropped 3 bases and J dropped 5 bases, with 13 bases sitting between them. CDR3 sequence reads: CASSLKRRGYGYTF. The DNA for the CDR3 is TGTGCCAGCAGTTTGAAGAGGAGGGGGTATGGCTACACCTTC.

J is TRBJ2-1 and V is TRBV7-9; D perhaps matches TRBD2 (6 bases). This CDR3 has 14 residues. The V end lost 2 bases, the J end lost 6 bases, and 11 bases lay between the germline ends. The germline gives CDR1 SEHNR, CDR2 FQNEAQ (reference sequence). The CDR3 loop is CASSLSGPFNEQFF. The CDR3 DNA reads TGTGCCAGCAGCTTAAGCGGGCCGTTCAATGAGCAGTTCTTC.

In this sample, this clonotype turned up a few times. The CDR3 coding sequence is TGTGCCAGCAGCTTAGACTTGAGGGGCTACACCTTC. It is translated as CASSLDLRGYTF. The chain uses TRBV7-9 and TRBJ1-2; D remains ambiguous. Deletions cut 1 base from V and 8 bases from J, with 8 bases between. Germline loops: CDR1 SEHNR, CDR2 FQNEAQ (reference sequence). The CDR3 runs to 12 residues.

A few counts support this clonotype. The chain combines TRBV6-5 with TRBJ1-2, with D hard to call. Germline CDR1 and CDR2: MNHEY and SVGAGI. Between the trimmed V and J ends, which lost 7 bases and 2 bases, there was a span of 14 bases. This CDR3 region has 14 residues. The DNA for the CDR3 is TGTGCCAGCAAGGCGTTAGCTGAAAACTATGGCTACACCTTC. Protein product: CASKALAENYGYTF.

This clonotype was observed a handful of times. This rearrangement joins TRBV12-3 or TRBV12-4 to TRBJ2-5; the D gene is possibly TRBD1 (6 bases). V shed 6 bases and J shed 2 bases, with 13 bases lying between them. The CDR3 has 14 amino acids. CDR3 in DNA: TGTGCCAGCAGAAAATCGGACAGTCAAGAGACCCAGTACTTC. It specifies CASRKSDSQETQYF.

The CDR3 DNA reads TGCAGCGTGGTTTTGGGGTTGTACACCGGGGAGCTGTTTTTT. Its translation: CSVVLGLYTGELFF. V usage is TRBV29-1 and J usage is TRBJ2-2; no clear D gene. Deletions cut 6 bases from V and 3 bases from J, with 14 bases between. The germline gives CDR1 SQVTM, CDR2 ANQGSEA. The CDR3 has 14 amino acids.

CDR3 in amino acids: CASSGQGARGTGELFF. The CDR3 nucleotides read TGCGCCAGCAGTGGACAGGGGGCGCGGGGCACCGGGGAGCTGTTTTTT. The chain carries TRBV5-1 and TRBJ2-2, with 11 bases lining up with TRBD1. This CDR3 is built from 16 residues. CDR1 is SGHRS and CDR2 is YFSETQ in the germline V gene. Trimming at V came to 5 bases and at J to 4 bases, leaving 7 bases not matched to a gene.

This clonotype was seen only a few times. The chain recombines TRBV24-1 with TRBJ2-7; 10 bases line up with TRBD1. This CDR3 spans 15 amino acids. Trimming at V came to 4 bases and at J to 3 bases, leaving 5 bases not matched to a gene. Germline CDR1 KGHDR, CDR2 SFDVKD. The CDR3 sequence is CATSDTGQGSYEQYF. CDR3 DNA: TGTGCCACCAGTGACACGGGACAGGGGAGCTACGAGCAGTACTTC.

This rearrangement joins TRBV7-3 to TRBJ2-3, with 11 nucleotides matching TRBD1. With 1 base clipped from V and 3 bases from J, the junction kept 9 bases outside the gene matches. The CDR3 is 18 amino acids. Germline values: CDR1 SGHTA, CDR2 FQGTGA. The CDR3 reads CASSLSSIRDRGTDTQYF. The CDR3, as DNA: TGTGCCAGCAGCTTAAGTTCGATCCGGGACAGGGGGACAGATACGCAGTATTTT. The complete variable domain, with remaining parts taken from reference TRBV7-3 and TRBJ2-3, reads GAGVSQTPSNKVTEKGKYVELRCDPISGHTALYWYRQSLGQGPEFLIYFQGTGAADDSGLPNDRFFAVRPEGSVSTLKIQRTERGDSAVYLCASSLSSIRDRGTDTQYFGPGTRLTVL.

There are a few counts of this clonotype. CDR3 in DNA: TGTGCCAGCAGCTTAGCGGCGGGAGCTAGCGAGCAGTTCTTC. As protein: CASSLAAGASEQFF. The chain has TRBV7-2 and TRBJ2-1, with 7 nucleotides matching TRBD2. V gave up 0 bases and J gave up 10 bases; unmatched junction bases: 6. The CDR3 is 14 amino acids. Germline V lookup: CDR1 SGHTA, CDR2 FQGNSA.

This clonotype was counted between two and nine times. The CDR3 DNA reads TGCAGCGTAACAGGAGAGACCCAGTACTTC. This sequence encodes CSVTGETQYF. V usage is TRBV29-1 and J usage is TRBJ2-5, with D possibly being TRBD1 (5 bases). Germline values: CDR1 SQVTM, CDR2 ANQGSEA. The CDR3 has 10 residues. Trimming cost V 6 bases and J 4 bases, with 6 bases left between them.